This T cell receptor beta chain emerged from a study of CD8+ T cells in alopecia areata. Whole-study context: A regimen of oral tofacitinib, 5 to 10 mg twice daily, was given to treated patients.

cDNA prepared by RNA extraction and subsequent reverse transcription served as the template for sequencing. TCRdb's copy holds only in-frame clones and misses some; the assay was immunoSEQ multiplex PCR. The repertoire holds roughly 150,000 clones, with under 60% as singletons. The TCR comes from a human donor with alopecia areata. Sequenced here: CD8+ T cells sorted from blood, sampled at week 0.

CDR3 amino acids: CASSLGRRGSGDTQYF. The CDR3 DNA reads as TGTGCCAGCAGCCTTGGAAGGCGGGGCTCTGGGGATACGCAGTATTTT. J is TRBJ2-3 and V is TRBV5-6, with D possibly matching TRBD2 (6 bases). This CDR3 is built from 16 residues. V was pared by 4 bases and J by 6 bases, with 21 bases between. The V gene's germline CDR1 is SGHDT and CDR2 YYEEEE.